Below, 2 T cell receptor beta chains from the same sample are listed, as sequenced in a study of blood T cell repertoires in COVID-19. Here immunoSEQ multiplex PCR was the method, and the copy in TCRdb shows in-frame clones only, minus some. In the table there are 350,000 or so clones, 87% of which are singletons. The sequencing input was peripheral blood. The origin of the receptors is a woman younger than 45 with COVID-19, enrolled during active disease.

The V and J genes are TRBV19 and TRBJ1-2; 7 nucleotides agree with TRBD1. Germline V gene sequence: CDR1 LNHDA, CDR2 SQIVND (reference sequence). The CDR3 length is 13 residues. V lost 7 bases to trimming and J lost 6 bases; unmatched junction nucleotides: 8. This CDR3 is CASNNLGTDGYTF. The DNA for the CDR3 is TGTGCCAGTAACAACCTCGGGACAGATGGCTACACCTTC.

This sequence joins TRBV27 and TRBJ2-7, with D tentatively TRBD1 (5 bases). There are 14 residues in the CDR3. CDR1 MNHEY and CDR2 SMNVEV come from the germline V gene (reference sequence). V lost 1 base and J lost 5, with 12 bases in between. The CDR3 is CASSLYRTGNEQYF. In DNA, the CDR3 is TGTGCCAGCAGTTTATACAGGACGGGTAACGAGCAGTACTTC.